This TCR beta chain was identified in a study of monozygotic twins with inflammatory bowel disease. TCRdb reworked the 5' RACE reads into one entry per CDR3 protein, no DNA. This sample contains 330,000 or so distinct CDR3 sequences. The CDR3 consists of 14 residues. Looked up from germline, CDR1 is MNHNY and CDR2 is SVGAGI (reference sequence). Sequencing used blood. V and J are TRBV6-6 and TRBJ2-7. This TCR came from a human donor with ulcerative colitis or Crohn's disease, or a healthy co-twin of an affected twin (not recorded which). The CDR3 loop reads CASSRSGSSYEQYF.